The 20 T cell receptor beta chains below come from one sample, sequenced in a study of CD4 T cells in relation to SARS-CoV-2 and coronaviruses. Clones were read by immunoSEQ multiplex PCR, and TCRdb kept only the in-frame ones, dropping some. The table has fewer than 20,000 clones, over 65% seen once. These receptors have no identified antigens. CD4+ T cells from unexposed donors were obtained before the COVID-19 pandemic (2011-2018). Isolation of CD4+ T cells took place after less than 11 days in culture. The material sequenced was CD4+ T cells from PBMCs, cultured in vitro. These TCRs come from a human donor in good health.

V gene TRBV27 combines with J gene TRBJ1-6; 10 bases fit TRBD1. Germline V lookup: CDR1 MNHEY, CDR2 SMNVEV (reference sequence). The ends lost 4 bases at V and 7 bases at J; junction bases unmatched: 4. The CDR3 consists of 15 residues. CDR3 in amino acids: CASSWDRGGNSPLHF. In DNA form, the CDR3 reads TGTGCCAGCAGTTGGGACAGGGGAGGAAATTCACCCCTCCACTTT.

V is TRBV21-1 and J is TRBJ1-6. TRBV21-1 is recorded as a pseudogene. The CDR3 consists of 16 residues. As DNA, the CDR3 is TGTGCCAGCGGGTCGGCGGGAGAATTATATAATTCACCCCTCCACTTT. The encoded protein is CASGSAGELYNSPLHF.

V and J are TRBV4-2 and TRBJ2-7, with D perhaps matching TRBD1 or TRBD2 (6 bases each). CDR1 LGHNA and CDR2 YNFKEQ come from the germline V gene. The ends were cut back, 8 bases at V and 3 bases at J, with 26 bases in the middle. This CDR3 has 17 amino acids. The CDR3 protein is CASPEGDGAPLVYEQYF. The CDR3 nucleotides are TGTGCCAGCCCGGAGGGGGACGGAGCCCCTTTGGTCTACGAGCAGTACTTC.

The gene calls are TRBV7-8 and TRBJ1-5; TRBD1 agrees at 7 bases. V was pared by 1 base and J by 0 bases, with 12 bases of the junction left unmatched. The CDR3 runs to 19 residues. The germline CDR1 and CDR2 sequences are SGHVS and FQNEAQ. In nucleotides, the CDR3 is TGTGCCAGCAGCTTAGGGGACAGTTTCATGTTATTTAGCAATCAGCCCCAGCATTTT. Residues: CASSLGDSFMLFSNQPQHF.

This chain connects TRBV9 to TRBJ1-3, with 10 nucleotides matching TRBD1. V was clipped by 4 bases and J by 2 bases; unmatched bases: 9. The CDR3 covers 17 residues. Germline V gene sequence: CDR1 SGDLS, CDR2 YYNGEE. The CDR3 bases are TGTGCCAGCAGCACCATGCCCGGGACAGGGGCTGGAAACACCATATATTTT. Residues: CASSTMPGTGAGNTIYF.

The rearrangement uses TRBV10-3 and TRBJ1-1, with 7 positions matching TRBD1. In germline, CDR1 is ENHRY, CDR2 SYGVKD. This CDR3 contains 14 residues. V lost 6 bases and J lost 1; bases outside the gene matches: 5. The CDR3 DNA reads TGTGCCATCAGGAGCTCAGGGGGGAACACTGAAGCTTTCTTT. Its protein is CAIRSSGGNTEAFF.

This clone was recorded once. The rearrangement links TRBV7-9 to TRBJ2-1; 9 positions agree with TRBD2. CDR1 and CDR2 from the germline V gene are SEHNR and FQNEAQ (reference sequence). This CDR3 region has 16 residues. J gave up 0 bases and V 6 bases, and 6 bases lay outside the gene matches. The CDR3 loop is CASSRSSGSSYNEQFF. The CDR3 DNA follows: TGTGCCAGCAGTAGAAGTAGCGGGAGCTCCTACAATGAGCAGTTCTTC.

The rearrangement uses TRBV5-6 and TRBJ2-5; D perhaps matches TRBD2 (5 bases). CDR1 is SGHDT, CDR2 YYEEEE, per germline. CDR3 size: 14 residues. V was clipped by 1 base and J by 0 bases, with 7 bases between them. The CDR3 DNA is TGTGCCAGCAGCTTGCGGAGGTACCAAGAGACCCAGTACTTC. Translated, it gives CASSLRRYQETQYF.

The chain joins TRBV30 to TRBJ1-4; a possible D gene is TRBD1 (6 bases). V lost 5 bases, J lost 7 bases, and 23 bases lay in between. Germline V gene data show CDR1 as GTSNPN and CDR2 as SVGIG (reference sequence). The CDR3 extends over 16 amino acids. CDR3 in DNA: TGTGCCTGGGCCGGTGCGCGGGGGCCTGCGGTTGAAAAACTGTTTTTT. It translates to CAWAGARGPAVEKLFF.

The V gene is TRBV10-3, the J gene TRBJ2-5; no clear D. The V gene lost 4 bases and the J gene lost 2 bases, with 17 bases spanning the gap. Germline-derived CDR1 and CDR2 are ENHRY and SYGVKD. This CDR3 contains 16 residues. Here the CDR3 DNA reads TGTGCCATCAGTGCCTTTGAACCGGGTTCGCAAGAGACCCAGTACTTC. The encoded protein is CAISAFEPGSQETQYF.

V usage is TRBV24-1 and J usage is TRBJ2-5, with 11 bases lining up with TRBD1. CDR1 is KGHDR and CDR2 is SFDVKD in the germline V gene. V lost 5 bases to trimming and J lost 4 bases; unmatched junction nucleotides: 8. The CDR3 runs 16 residues. DNA for the CDR3: TGTGCCACCAGTGCTTCGGGGACAGGGGGGGCAGAGACCCAGTACTTC. It codes for CATSASGTGGAETQYF.

This clone was seen a few times. This chain joins TRBV4-1 and TRBJ2-7; TRBD1 matches 8 bases. The CDR3 has 16 residues. Trimming cost V 1 base and J 7 bases; bases outside gene matches: 12. CDR1 and CDR2 from the germline V gene are MGHRA and YSYEKL. The CDR3 DNA sequence: TGCGCCAGCAGCCAAGGAGGACAGGGTTTTGTTGGGGAGCAGTACTTC. It translates to CASSQGGQGFVGEQYF.

This CDR3 is CSVGDRFFRSQGASGSYEQYF. DNA for the CDR3: TGCAGCGTTGGAGATCGTTTTTTTCGTTCACAGGGGGCTAGCGGGAGCTATGAGCAGTACTTC. This chain connects TRBV29-1 to TRBJ2-7; a possible D gene is TRBD2 (10 bases). Per the germline V gene, CDR1 is SQVTM and CDR2 is ANQGSEA. The CDR3 consists of 21 residues. The V end lost 4 bases, the J end lost 7 bases, and 41 bases lay between the germline ends.

The chain is built from TRBV6-1 and TRBJ2-7; 9 positions agree with TRBD2. Germline V gives CDR1 MNHNS, CDR2 SASEGT. V trimming: 0 bases; J trimming: 0 bases; junction bases outside the gene matches: 0. CDR3 length equals 15 residues. The CDR3 DNA reads TGTGCCAGCAGTGAAGCTAGCGGGAGCTCCTACGAGCAGTACTTC. Protein product: CASSEASGSSYEQYF.

The chain couples TRBV7-2 to TRBJ2-5, with 9 bases matching TRBD2. CDR1 SGHTA and CDR2 FQGNSA come from the germline V gene. The CDR3 extends over 15 amino acids. V lost 3 bases and J lost 5; bases outside the gene matches: 7. The CDR3 sequence: CASSLGGLAFETQYF. The CDR3 coding sequence is TGTGCCAGCAGCTTGGGGGGACTAGCTTTCGAGACCCAGTACTTC.

V is TRBV19 and J is TRBJ2-5; TRBD1 matches 7 bases. The germline CDR1 and CDR2 sequences are LNHDA and SQIVND (reference sequence). Trimming cost V 3 bases and J 5 bases; bases outside gene matches: 9. The CDR3 is made up of 15 amino acids. Here the CDR3 DNA reads TGTGCCAGTAGTATTATTGGTCAGGGGGAGGAGACCCAGTACTTC. Its translation is CASSIIGQGEETQYF. The full variable domain, completed using reference TRBV19 and TRBJ2-5, is DGGITQSPKYLFRKEGQNVTLSCEQNLNHDAMYWYRQDPGQGLRLIYYSQIVNDFQKGDIAEGYSVSREKKESFPLTVTSAQKNPTAFYLCASSIIGQGEETQYFGPGTRLLVL.

This clone was seen only a few times. V gene TRBV21-1 combines with J gene TRBJ1-3. TRBV21-1 is termed a pseudogene. The CDR3 loop spans 16 amino acids. The CDR3 loop reads CASSKVGGVSGNTIYF. CDR3 DNA: TGTGCCAGCAGCAAAGTGGGGGGGGTCTCTGGAAACACCATATATTTT.

The chain is built from TRBV5-1 and TRBJ1-6, with no clear D. The V end lost 0 bases, the J end lost 13 bases, and 11 bases lay between the germline ends. Per germline, CDR1 SGHRS and CDR2 YFSETQ. This CDR3 has 13 residues. The CDR3 here is CASSLEARLPLHF. CDR3 in DNA: TGCGCCAGCAGCTTGGAGGCCCGTCTCCCCCTCCACTTT.

The V call is TRBV19, the J call TRBJ2-3, with a weak D call TRBD1 (5 bases). Germline CDR1 LNHDA, CDR2 SQIVND (reference sequence). Trimming cost V 6 bases and J 5 bases, with 21 bases left between them. The CDR3 totals 16 residues. The CDR3 protein is CASSLSGRVRGDTQYF. The DNA of the CDR3 is TGTGCCAGTAGCCTCAGTGGCAGGGTAAGGGGAGATACGCAGTATTTT. Together with reference TRBV19 and TRBJ2-3, the CDR3 gives the full variable domain: DGGITQSPKYLFRKEGQNVTLSCEQNLNHDAMYWYRQDPGQGLRLIYYSQIVNDFQKGDIAEGYSVSREKKESFPLTVTSAQKNPTAFYLCASSLSGRVRGDTQYFGPGTRLTVL.

This clone occurred a few times. The chain has TRBV5-6 and TRBJ1-1, with 12 bases that match TRBD1. The germline V gene encodes CDR1 SGHDT and CDR2 YYEEEE. V dropped 6 bases and J dropped 9; count of bases not matched to a gene: 9. The CDR3 is made up of 14 amino acids. The chain's CDR3 is CASTLTGTGGKAFF. The CDR3, as DNA: TGTGCCAGCACCTTAACCGGGACAGGGGGCAAAGCTTTCTTT.